This is a list of T cell receptor beta chains from one sample in a study of regulatory dendritic cells for organ transplantation. Their cognate antigens are unknown. TCRdb keeps only in-frame clones here, not all; method: immunoSEQ multiplex PCR. The repertoire has approximately 4,400 clones, over 55% of them found once; the top ten carry roughly 24%. Source material: memory CD8+ T cells from blood cultured with dendritic cells. The receptors shown here come from a human donor in good health. The conserved cysteine and the conserved F or W are not part of the CDR3 here. The order of the fields is V gene, J gene, CDR3 protein.

>TRBV7-8|TRBJ2-7
ASSFFRYEQY
>TRBV7-9|TRBJ1-1
ASKLDIEPEAF
>TRBV4-1|TRBJ1-2
ASSQDAITAYPWEGYT
>TRBV2|TRBJ2-4
ASSEDWDIAKNIQY
>TRBV27|TRBJ1-1
ASSSGEAF
>TRBV18|TRBJ1-2
ASSPGQINYGYT
>TRBV7-9|TRBJ2-3
ASSLDTNTDTQY
>TRBV7-8|TRBJ2-3
ASSLAGGPGTDTQY
>TRBV30|TRBJ2-1
AWTWLPGNEQF
>TRBV4-2|TRBJ2-1
ASSQEVSVSSYNEQF
>TRBV7-9|TRBJ1-2
ATDGYT
>TRBV9|TRBJ1-1
ASSVGTGNTEAF
>TRBV18|TRBJ2-7
ASLGQGGYEQY
>TRBV2|TRBJ2-3
ASILQPIVAGATDTQY
>TRBV29-1|TRBJ1-2
SAQYRDRVGANYGYT
>TRBV19|TRBJ1-1
ASRPHLRTEAF